The T cell receptor beta chain described here comes from a study of vaccination and CD4 T cells after COVID-19. Study-wide background: Convalescent patients gave post-COVID blood a median about 91 days post-diagnosis, range 35 to 161.

Treatment indicated: approximately nine-day PBMC culture with coronavirus spike peptide pools or control peptides (ViraFEST assay). Culture of approximately 2.1 million PBMCs per well took place with approximately 10 IU/ml IL-2 and 8.5 to 10 ug/ml peptide pools. Whole-study findings and limits: Spike mono-reactivity marked 304 of 307 vaccine-specific clones in convalescent patients.

With V trimmed by 2 bases and J by 3 bases, 10 bases remained unmatched. CDR1 SGHTA and CDR2 FQGNSA come from the germline V gene. The CDR3 runs 17 residues. With the Oncomine TCR Beta short-read assay, DNA from cultured CD4+ T cells was sequenced. DNA came from CD4+ T cells after culture. MiXCR, applied by TCRdb to the PCR reads, yields one record per CDR3 protein. The sample carries thousands of distinct CDR3 sequences, 50% to 75% recorded once. Of note for this clonotype: Its antigen is as yet unknown.

The specimen was cultured CD4+ T cells from blood, collected after SARS-CoV-2 vaccination. The chain has TRBV7-2 and TRBJ2-7; 10 bases align to TRBD2. The TCR was taken from a human donor with COVID-19. This CDR3 reads CASSLMGRAGGRYEQYF. CDR3 in DNA: TGTGCCAGCAGCTTAATGGGCAGAGCGGGGGGGCGCTACGAGCAGTACTTC.